Below are 20 T cell receptor beta chains sequenced from a single sample in a study of cytomegalovirus exposure and HLA in healthy donors. The table came from immunoSEQ multiplex PCR; TCRdb's copy has only in-frame clones and leaves some out. The sample holds some 170,000 clones, about 86% seen once. The sample comprised PBMCs. The receptors were gathered from a woman in her 30s in good health and CMV-seronegative.

The rearrangement uses TRBV2 and TRBJ2-1, with 13 nucleotides matching TRBD2. The CDR3 extends over 17 amino acids. V was pared by 3 bases and J by 8 bases, with 10 bases of the junction left unmatched. From germline, CDR1 is SNHLY and CDR2 FYNNEI. The CDR3 protein is CASSEWGTSGAGDEQFF. The CDR3, as DNA: TGTGCCAGCAGTGAGTGGGGGACTAGCGGGGCCGGCGATGAGCAGTTCTTC.

CDR3 nucleotides: TGCGCCAGCAGCAGCCTAGCGGAGTACGAGCAGTACTTC. Amino acid sequence: CASSSLAEYEQYF. The gene calls are TRBV5-1 and TRBJ2-7; TRBD2 agrees at 7 bases. This CDR3 spans 13 amino acids. The germline V gene encodes CDR1 SGHRS and CDR2 YFSETQ. The V and J ends lost 4 bases and 4 bases, in that order; junction bases with no gene match: 5. The variable domain in full, completed from reference TRBV5-1 and TRBJ2-7, reads KAGVTQTPRYLIKTRGQQVTLSCSPISGHRSVSWYQQTPGQGLQFLFEYFSETQRNKGNFPGRFSGRQFSNSRSEMNVSTLELGDSALYLCASSSLAEYEQYFGPGTRLTVT.

This clone has only one observation. The chain joins TRBV2 to TRBJ2-2; TRBD2 matches 10 bases. This CDR3 is built from 15 residues. J was trimmed by 6 bases and V by 6 bases; bases with no gene match: 7. CDR1 SNHLY and CDR2 FYNNEI come from the germline V gene. CDR3 coding DNA: TGTGCCAGCAGCCGACTAGCGGGCCCGGCCGGGGAGCTGTTTTTT. Amino acid sequence: CASSRLAGPAGELFF.

The chain recombines TRBV2 with TRBJ1-2; 9 bases agree with TRBD1. V gave up 7 bases and J gave up 4 bases; unmatched junction bases: 4. The germline V gene encodes CDR1 SNHLY and CDR2 FYNNEI. The CDR3 totals 13 residues. CDR3 amino acids: CASKGQGTYGYTF. The DNA for the CDR3 is TGTGCCAGCAAGGGACAGGGAACCTATGGCTACACCTTC.

This clone was seen only once. The chain joins TRBV2 to TRBJ1-1; 7 nucleotides line up with TRBD1. Germline trimming cut 9 bases from V and 6 bases from J; bases unmatched to any gene: 22. Germline-derived CDR1 and CDR2 are SNHLY and FYNNEI. The CDR3 runs to 17 residues. The CDR3 sequence is CASFAAGGPFRVPEAFF. CDR3 coding DNA: TGTGCCAGTTTCGCAGCAGGGGGGCCATTTAGGGTTCCTGAAGCTTTCTTT. Full variable domain (missing parts from reference TRBV2 and TRBJ1-1): EPEVTQTPSHQVTQMGQEVILRCVPISNHLYFYWYRQILGQKVEFLVSFYNNEISEKSEIFDDQFSVERPDGSNFTLKIRSTKLEDSAMYFCASFAAGGPFRVPEAFFGQGTRLTVV.

This chain connects TRBV7-9 to TRBJ2-5, with 12 nucleotides matching TRBD2. Trimming took 5 bases from V and 2 from J; bases not matched to a gene: 6. From germline, CDR1 is SEHNR and CDR2 FQNEAQ (reference sequence). This CDR3 comprises 16 residues. CDR3 in amino acids: CASSHTLAGGQETQYF. The CDR3 DNA reads TGTGCCAGCAGCCACACTCTAGCGGGGGGGCAAGAGACCCAGTACTTC.

The chain carries TRBV4-3 and TRBJ1-5; 8 bases line up with TRBD1. With V trimmed by 0 bases and J by 6 bases, 10 bases remained unmatched. Germline CDR1 reads LGHNA; CDR2 reads YSLEER. The CDR3 spans 17 residues. The CDR3 region has the DNA TGCGCCAGCAGCCAAGAGCATTCGGCAGGGGGCCTTCAGCCCCAGCATTTT. It yields the protein CASSQEHSAGGLQPQHF.

The CDR3 is CASSQDSGYNEQFF. In DNA form, the CDR3 reads TGTGCCAGCAGCCAAGATAGCGGCTACAATGAGCAGTTCTTC. V and J are TRBV14 and TRBJ2-1, with D tentatively TRBD2 (6 bases). Per germline, CDR1 SGHDN and CDR2 FVKESK. This CDR3 has 14 residues. The V gene lost 0 bases and the J gene lost 3 bases, with 6 bases spanning the gap.

The V gene is TRBV5-1, the J gene TRBJ2-7; D is possibly TRBD1 (5 bases). Trimming took off 2 bases at V and 3 bases at J, with 18 bases between the two ends. This CDR3 is 16 amino acids long. Germline V gene data show CDR1 as SGHRS and CDR2 as YFSETQ. For the CDR3, the DNA is TGCGCCAGCAGCTTAGGGGTAGTGGCAGGTAGCTACGAGCAGTACTTC. It encodes CASSLGVVAGSYEQYF.

CDR3 in DNA: TGTGCCAGCAGCCACGGACAGGGCAGAAGCAATCAGCCCCAGCATTTT. It is translated as CASSHGQGRSNQPQHF. The V and J genes are TRBV5-6 and TRBJ1-5; 8 nucleotides match TRBD1. The CDR3 spans 16 residues. Germline V gene sequence: CDR1 SGHDT, CDR2 YYEEEE. V lost 4 bases and J lost 1; bases outside the gene matches: 7. Full variable domain (remainder filled in from reference TRBV5-6 and TRBJ1-5): DAGVTQSPTHLIKTRGQQVTLRCSPKSGHDTVSWYQQALGQGPQFIFQYYEEEERQRGNFPDRFSGHQFPNYSSELNVNALLLGDSALYLCASSHGQGRSNQPQHFGDGTRLSIL.

This clone occurred a few times. This sequence joins TRBV6-6 and TRBJ2-1; the match to TRBD1 covers 8 bases. CDR3 size: 16 residues. Germline V gene lookup returns CDR1 MNHNY and CDR2 SVGAGI (reference sequence). With 2 bases clipped from V and 7 bases from J, the junction kept 10 bases outside the gene matches. CDR3: CASSYGTGGYANEQFF. The CDR3 DNA reads as TGTGCCAGCAGTTACGGAACAGGGGGGTATGCGAATGAGCAGTTCTTC.

The chain combines TRBV5-6 with TRBJ2-1; D gene unclear. The CDR3 spans 14 residues. Germline values: CDR1 SGHDT, CDR2 YYEEEE. V was pared by 1 base and J by 5 bases, with 10 bases between. The CDR3 region is CASSLRVLHNEQFF. DNA for the CDR3: TGTGCCAGCAGCTTGCGCGTATTGCACAATGAGCAGTTCTTC.

This clone was seen just once. The V call is TRBV5-5, the J call TRBJ2-3; 13 nucleotides line up with TRBD2. The CDR3 has 16 residues. The trim removed 4 bases at V and 1 base at J, leaving 3 bases unmatched. CDR1 is SGHKS, CDR2 YYEKEE, per germline (reference sequence). CDR3 nucleotide sequence: TGTGCCAGCAGCGCCGGACTAGCGGGGGGCACAGATACGCAGTATTTT. As protein: CASSAGLAGGTDTQYF. The whole variable domain, remainder taken from reference TRBV5-5 and TRBJ2-3, is DAGVTQSPTHLIKTRGQQVTLRCSPISGHKSVSWYQQVLGQGPQFIFQYYEKEERGRGNFPDRFSARQFPNYSSELNVNALLLGDSALYLCASSAGLAGGTDTQYFGPGTRLTVL.

The gene calls are TRBV15 and TRBJ1-6; D uncertain. Trimming stripped 2 bases from V and 7 bases from J, with 18 bases between. From germline, CDR1 is LNHNV and CDR2 YYDKDF (reference sequence). There are 17 residues in the CDR3. The CDR3 loop reads CATSRIEVFSRNSPLHF. The CDR3 DNA sequence: TGTGCCACCAGCAGAATCGAGGTTTTTTCCCGCAATTCACCCCTCCACTTT. Together with reference TRBV15 and TRBJ1-6, the CDR3 gives the full variable domain: DAMVIQNPRYQVTQFGKPVTLSCSQTLNHNVMYWYQQKSSQAPKLLFHYYDKDFNNEADTPDNFQSRRPNTSFCFLDIRSPGLGDTAMYLCATSRIEVFSRNSPLHFGNGTRLTVT.

The chain links TRBV5-1 to TRBJ2-7; 7 nucleotides align to TRBD1. J was trimmed by 3 bases and V by 0 bases; bases with no gene match: 9. CDR1 and CDR2 (germline): SGHRS, YFSETQ. This CDR3 region has 16 residues. DNA of the CDR3: TGCGCCAGCAGCTTGGCCGTGACAGGGTCTTTCTACGAGCAGTACTTC. Residues: CASSLAVTGSFYEQYF.

The V call is TRBV12-1, the J call TRBJ2-7; the table's D gene call, TRBD2, was not cross checked with the DNA. TRBV12-1 is termed a pseudogene. The CDR3 has 17 amino acids. CDR3 protein: CASSSVGTSGGSYEQYF. The DNA of the CDR3 is TGTGCCAGCAGCTCGGTGGGGACTAGCGGGGGATCCTACGAGCAGTACTTC.

V usage is TRBV10-1 and J usage is TRBJ2-3, with 12 bases identical to TRBD2. CDR3 length: 15 amino acids. Germline CDR1 WNHNN, CDR2 SYGVQD (reference sequence). V shed 6 bases, J shed 4 bases, and the junction held 5 bases outside the gene matches. CDR3 in DNA: TGCGCCAGCAGCCGACTAGCGGGGGAAGCAGATACGCAGTATTTT. Its protein product is CASSRLAGEADTQYF.

J is TRBJ1-1 and V is TRBV28, with 7 bases aligning to TRBD1. The junction had 4 bases not matched to a gene; V was cut back by 3 bases and J by 3 bases. Germline V gene lookup returns CDR1 MDHEN and CDR2 SYDVKM. The CDR3 is made up of 14 amino acids. The CDR3: CASSLDQGDTEAFF. The CDR3 DNA sequence: TGTGCCAGCAGTTTGGACCAGGGGGACACTGAAGCTTTCTTT.

The CDR3 DNA follows: TGCGCCAGCACTCCGACAGGGGATACGCAGTATTTT. Translation gives CASTPTGDTQYF. The chain joins TRBV10-2 to TRBJ2-3, with 7 nucleotides matching TRBD1. The V segment lost 7 bases and the J segment 6 bases; nucleotides outside the gene matches: 4. Germline CDR1 is WSHSY and CDR2 is SAAADI. The CDR3 sequence is 12 residues long.

This chain uses TRBV6-5 with TRBJ1-6; 8 bases line up with TRBD1. Germline V gene data show CDR1 as MNHEY and CDR2 as SVGAGI. The CDR3 spans 14 residues. The ends lost 4 bases at V and 12 bases at J; junction bases unmatched: 8. The CDR3 nucleotides are TGTGCCAGCAGTTGGGGGGACAGGAGAAGACCCCTCCACTTT. Amino acids: CASSWGDRRRPLHF.